The rows below give T cell receptor beta chains drawn from one sample of a study of CD8+ T cells in alopecia areata. TCRdb keeps only in-frame clones here, not all; method: immunoSEQ multiplex PCR. The sample records 100,000 to 150,000 clones, about 49% being singletons. The sequences come from CD8+ T cells sorted from blood, collected at week 0. Source of these receptors: a human donor with alopecia areata. Each CDR3 is given with its conserved first and last residue. A D gene is named only where the DNA matches it firmly. Part of the rows lack a size; the others show once, few, many or a class for expanded clones.

>TRBJ2-7|TRBD1|NA|TRBV9
TGTGCCAGCAGCGAGACAGGGGGCCCCTACGAGCAGTACTTC
CASSETGGPYEQYF
>TRBJ2-1|NA|NA|TRBV7-3
TGTGCCAGCAGCTTAAGTAGCCGCTACAATGAGCAGTTCTTC
CASSLSSRYNEQFF
>TRBJ2-5|NA|few|TRBV18
TGTGCCAGCTCACCAGGGGAAGAGACCCAGTACTTC
CASSPGEETQYF
>TRBJ2-7|NA|NA|TRBV5-1
TGCGCCAGCAGCCCGGGACACCGCTCCTACGAGCAGTACTTC
CASSPGHRSYEQYF
>TRBJ1-2|NA|NA|TRBV9
TGTGCCAGCAGCGTAGCTGCGCAGGGAAGAGGATATGGCTACACCTTC
CASSVAAQGRGYGYTF
>TRBJ1-2|NA|few|TRBV29-1
TGCAGCGTTGAAGATTGGGGGGTAAAGAACTATGGCTACACCTTC
CSVEDWGVKNYGYTF
>TRBJ2-7|NA|NA|TRBV7-9
TGTGCCAGCAGCTCAACCCAGGGACCGAACCTCTACTACGAGCAGTACTTC
CASSSTQGPNLYYEQYF
>TRBJ2-1|TRBD1|few|TRBV10-3
TGTGCCATCAGTGAGGGACAGGGGGCCCTTCTGGTGTACAATGAGCAGTTCTTC
CAISEGQGALLVYNEQFF
>TRBJ2-5|NA|few|TRBV10-3
TGTGCCATCTGGGGCCCACCCGGGGGGACCCAGTACTTC
CAIWGPPGGTQYF
>TRBJ2-5|NA|NA|TRBV7-6
TGTGCCAGCAGCCGCCATGGGCCTGCCCGACTCAAAGAGACCCAGTACTTC
CASSRHGPARLKETQYF
>TRBJ2-1|NA|NA|TRBV4-3
TGCGCCAGCAGCCAAGAAATGGGTGGTAGCTCCTACAATGAGCAGTTCTTC
CASSQEMGGSSYNEQFF
>TRBJ2-3|NA|few|TRBV13
TGTGCCATCCCAGGTGGGGCAGATACGCAGTATTTT
CAIPGGADTQYF
>TRBJ1-1|NA|few|TRBV7-6
TGTGCCAGCAGCCTGGAGGTGAACACTGAAGCTTTCTTT
CASSLEVNTEAFF
>TRBJ2-7|NA|NA|TRBV11-2
TGTGCCAGCAGCTCCCGACCAAGGCCGGGCCACAGCTCCTACGAGCAGTACTTC
CASSSRPRPGHSSYEQYF
>TRBJ2-7|NA|NA|TRBV7-8
TGTGCCAGCAGCTTAGTTGTTTACGAGCAGTACTTC
CASSLVVYEQYF
>TRBJ1-1|NA|NA|TRBV15
TGTGCCACCAGCGCCGGGGGGATGAACACTGAAGCTTTCTTT
CATSAGGMNTEAFF
>TRBJ2-7|NA|few|TRBV9
TGTGCCAGCAGCCCCAAGGACAGACAATCCTACGAGCAGTACTTC
CASSPKDRQSYEQYF
>TRBJ2-4|NA|NA|TRBV5-1
TGCGCCAGCAGCCTAACCGAGACGGGAAACATTCAGTACTTC
CASSLTETGNIQYF
>TRBJ2-7|TRBD1|few|TRBV19
TGTGCCAGTAGTGGGACAGCTTCCTACGAGCAGTACTTC
CASSGTASYEQYF
>TRBJ2-4|NA|NA|TRBV5-6
TGTGCCAGCAGTCGACAGTTTTCTTTAGCCAAAAACATTCAGTACTTC
CASSRQFSLAKNIQYF
>TRBJ2-7|NA|NA|TRBV19
TGTGCCAGTAGTATAGGCGGGGGCGACGAGCAGTACTTC
CASSIGGGDEQYF
>TRBJ1-1|NA|NA|TRBV13
TGTGCCAGCAGCTCAGAGAACGGTGGGAACACTGAAGCTTTCTTT
CASSSENGGNTEAFF
>TRBJ2-3|TRBD2|few|TRBV5-6
TGTGCCAGCAGTTCCGGACTAGCGGTAGATACGCAGTATTTT
CASSSGLAVDTQYF
>TRBJ1-1|TRBD1|NA|TRBV7-3
TGTGCCAGCAGCCTCATTAGGGTTGGACAGGGGGCGAACACTGAAGCTTTCTTT
CASSLIRVGQGANTEAFF
>TRBJ1-1|NA|NA|TRBV4-2
TGTGCCAGCAGCCAAGATCGAAGGCCGAAGCCTGAAGCTTTCTTT
CASSQDRRPKPEAFF
>TRBJ2-2|NA|NA|TRBV7-8
TGTGCCAGCAGCTCTAGACCGGGGCACACCGGGGAGCTGTTTTTT
CASSSRPGHTGELFF
>TRBJ2-1|NA|NA|TRBV7-9
TGTGCCAGCAGCTTAGCTCTGAGGGGTGAGGACAATGAGCAGTTCTTC
CASSLALRGEDNEQFF
>TRBJ1-6|NA|NA|TRBV4-3
TGCGCCAGCAGACAAGCTGATGGGACGGACTATTCACCCCTCCACTTT
CASRQADGTDYSPLHF
>TRBJ2-2|NA|few|TRBV15
TGTGCCACCAGCAGAGAGGGTCGAAACACCGGGGAGCTGTTTTTT
CATSREGRNTGELFF
>TRBJ1-2|NA|NA|TRBV7-2
TGTGCCAGCAGCATGCTCCGGGACTCCGACTCCTATGGCTACACCTTC
CASSMLRDSDSYGYTF
>TRBJ1-5|NA|NA|TRBV27
TGTGCCAGCAGTTTCCCTGCTCAGCCCCAGCATTTT
CASSFPAQPQHF
>TRBJ2-3|TRBD1|NA|TRBV29-1
TGCAGCGCTGGGACAGGGTGGGCAGATACGCAGTATTTT
CSAGTGWADTQYF
>TRBJ2-5|NA|NA|TRBV25-1
TGTGCCAGCAGTGAATTAAGGGAAGAGACCCAGTACTTC
CASSELREETQYF
>TRBJ1-2|NA|NA|TRBV5-4
TGTGCCAGCAGCCAAGATTCCGGCTACACCTTC
CASSQDSGYTF
>TRBJ1-1|NA|NA|TRBV4-1
TGCGCCAGCAGCCAGGAGGGTCTTGTCCCAAACACTGAAGCTTTCTTT
CASSQEGLVPNTEAFF
>TRBJ2-2|NA|NA|TRBV27
TGTGCCAGCAGTTTATTGGGGGCCGGGGAGCTGTTTTTT
CASSLLGAGELFF
>TRBJ2-1|NA|NA|TRBV6-5
TGTGCCAGCTCTGAGGGGCCCTCCTACAATGAGCAGTTCTTC
CASSEGPSYNEQFF
>TRBJ2-5|NA|NA|TRBV7-9
TGTGCCAGCACCCAGGGACACGCGAACCAAGAGACCCAGTACTTC
CASTQGHANQETQYF
>TRBJ1-4|TRBD1|few|TRBV4-3
TGCGCCAGCAGCCAGGACAGGGGTAACGAAAAACTGTTTTTT
CASSQDRGNEKLFF
>TRBJ2-1|TRBD1|once|TRBV29-1
TGCAGCGTTGGGAGGGACAGGGGGCGCCGAAATGAGCAGTTCTTC
CSVGRDRGRRNEQFF
>TRBJ2-1|TRBD1|few|TRBV9
TGTGCCAGCAGCCCCCGCGCCAGGACAGGGGGCAATGAGCAGTTCTTC
CASSPRARTGGNEQFF
>TRBJ2-5|NA|few|TRBV23-1
TGCGCCAGCAGTCAATCAGCCCGGGACTCCTCCCAAGAGACCCAGTACTTC
CASSQSARDSSQETQYF
>TRBJ1-1|NA|NA|TRBV30
TGTGCCTGGAGTACGGGGACTGAAGCTTTCTTT
CAWSTGTEAFF
>TRBJ2-3|NA|few|TRBV29-1
TGCAGCGCCGTAAGACTCGGAGATACGCAGTATTTT
CSAVRLGDTQYF
>TRBJ2-3|NA|NA|TRBV27
TGTGCCAGCAGTTTATCCTGGCACACAGATACGCAGTATTTT
CASSLSWHTDTQYF
>TRBJ1-1|NA|NA|TRBV7-2
TGTGCCAGCAGCTTTACGGGGTTTCAGGTTGAAGCTTTCTTT
CASSFTGFQVEAFF
>TRBJ2-2|TRBD2|NA|TRBV27
TGTGCCAGCAGTGAGGGACTACCGAACACCGGGGAGCTGTTTTTT
CASSEGLPNTGELFF
>TRBJ1-2|NA|NA|TRBV6-4
TGTGCCAGGGGGGATGGCTACACCTTC
CARGDGYTF
>TRBJ1-3|NA|few|TRBV29-1
TGCAGCGTTGTTTTAGGAGGATACACCATATATTTT
CSVVLGGYTIYF
>TRBJ1-2|NA|NA|TRBV19
TGTGCCAGTAGTGAAGCCCCACTGTGGGATGGCTACACCTTC
CASSEAPLWDGYTF
>TRBJ2-1|TRBD2|few|TRBV27
TGTGCCAGCAGTTCTATCGGGACTAGGCGCAGTGAGCAGTTCTTC
CASSSIGTRRSEQFF
>TRBJ2-6|NA|few|TRBV21-1
TGTGCCAGCCAAGGGGCAGGGGTCGGTGGGGCCAACGTCCTGACTTTC
CASQGAGVGGANVLTF
>TRBJ1-1|NA|NA|TRBV23-1
TGCGCCAGCAGTCAATCCTTAGGCAGGGGCCATTGGAACACTGAAGCTTTCTTT
CASSQSLGRGHWNTEAFF